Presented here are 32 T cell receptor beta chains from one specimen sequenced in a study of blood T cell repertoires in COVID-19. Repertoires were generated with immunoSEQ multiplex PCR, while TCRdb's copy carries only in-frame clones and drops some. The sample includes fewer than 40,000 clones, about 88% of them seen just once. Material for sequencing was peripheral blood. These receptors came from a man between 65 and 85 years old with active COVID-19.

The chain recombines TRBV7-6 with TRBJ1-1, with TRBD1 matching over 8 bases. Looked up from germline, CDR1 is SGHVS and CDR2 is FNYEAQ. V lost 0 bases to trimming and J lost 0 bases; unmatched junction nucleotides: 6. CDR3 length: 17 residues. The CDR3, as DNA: TGTGCCAGCAGCTTAGCAGCCGGGACAGGCTTGAACACTGAAGCTTTCTTT. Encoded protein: CASSLAAGTGLNTEAFF.

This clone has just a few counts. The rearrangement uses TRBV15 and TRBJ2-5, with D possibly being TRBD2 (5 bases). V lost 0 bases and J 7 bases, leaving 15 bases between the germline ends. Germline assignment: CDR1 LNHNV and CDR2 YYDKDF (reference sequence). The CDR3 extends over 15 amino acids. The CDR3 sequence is CATSRDPTSTATQYF. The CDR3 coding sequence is TGTGCCACCAGCAGAGATCCCACTAGTACAGCGACCCAGTACTTC.

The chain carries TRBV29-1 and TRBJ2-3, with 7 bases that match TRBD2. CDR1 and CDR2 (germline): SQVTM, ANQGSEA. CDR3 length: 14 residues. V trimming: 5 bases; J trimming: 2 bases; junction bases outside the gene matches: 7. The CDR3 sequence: CSVSPGTITDTQYF. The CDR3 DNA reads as TGCAGCGTTTCACCCGGGACTATCACAGATACGCAGTATTTT.

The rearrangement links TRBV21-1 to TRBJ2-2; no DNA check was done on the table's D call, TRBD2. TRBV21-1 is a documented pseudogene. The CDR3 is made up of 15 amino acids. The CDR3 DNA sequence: TGTGCCAGCAGCAAAGACGGGGGTAAGGCCGGGGAGCTGTTTTTT. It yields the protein CASSKDGGKAGELFF.

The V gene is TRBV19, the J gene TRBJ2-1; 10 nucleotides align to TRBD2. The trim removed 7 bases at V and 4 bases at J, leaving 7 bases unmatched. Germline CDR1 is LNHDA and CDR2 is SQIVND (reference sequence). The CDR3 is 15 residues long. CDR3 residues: CASIASGGDYNEQFF. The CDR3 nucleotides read TGTGCCAGTATCGCGAGCGGGGGGGATTACAATGAGCAGTTCTTC.

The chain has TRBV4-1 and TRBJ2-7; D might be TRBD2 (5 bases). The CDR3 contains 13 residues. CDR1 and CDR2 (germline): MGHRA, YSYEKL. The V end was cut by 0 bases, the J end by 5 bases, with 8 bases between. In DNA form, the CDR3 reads TGCGCCAGCAGCCAAGATCGCGGGCACGAGCAGTACTTC. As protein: CASSQDRGHEQYF.

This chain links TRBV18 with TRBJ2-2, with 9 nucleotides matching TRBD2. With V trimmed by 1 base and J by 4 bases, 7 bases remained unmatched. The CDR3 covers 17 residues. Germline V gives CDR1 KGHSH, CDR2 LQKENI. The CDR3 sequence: CASSPRGLAGPTGELFF. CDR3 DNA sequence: TGTGCCAGCTCACCACGGGGACTAGCAGGCCCCACCGGGGAGCTGTTTTTT.

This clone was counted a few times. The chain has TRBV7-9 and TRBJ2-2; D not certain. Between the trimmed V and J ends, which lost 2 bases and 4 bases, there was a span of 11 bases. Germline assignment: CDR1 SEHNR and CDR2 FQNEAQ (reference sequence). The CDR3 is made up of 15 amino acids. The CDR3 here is CASSLPDLITGELFF. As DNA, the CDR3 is TGTGCCAGCAGCTTACCCGACTTGATCACCGGGGAGCTGTTTTTT.

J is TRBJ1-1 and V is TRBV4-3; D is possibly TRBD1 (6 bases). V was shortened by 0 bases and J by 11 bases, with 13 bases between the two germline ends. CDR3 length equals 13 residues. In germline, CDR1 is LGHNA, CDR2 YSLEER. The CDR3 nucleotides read TGCGCCAGCAGCCAAGATAGGGACACGTTGGCTTTCTTT. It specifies CASSQDRDTLAFF.

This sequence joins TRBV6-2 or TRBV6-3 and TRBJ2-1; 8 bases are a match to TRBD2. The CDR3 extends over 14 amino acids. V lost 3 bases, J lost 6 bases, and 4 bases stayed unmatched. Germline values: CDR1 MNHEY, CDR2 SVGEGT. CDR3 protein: CASSYTLAGNEQFF. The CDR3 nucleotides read TGTGCCAGCAGTTATACCCTAGCGGGCAATGAGCAGTTCTTC.

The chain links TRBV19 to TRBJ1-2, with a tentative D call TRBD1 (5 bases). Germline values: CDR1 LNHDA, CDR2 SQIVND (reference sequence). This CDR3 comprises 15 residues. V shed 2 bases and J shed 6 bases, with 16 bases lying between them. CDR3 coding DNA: TGTGCCAGTAGTATACCCGAGCGGGGGTTGGATGGCTACACCTTC. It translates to CASSIPERGLDGYTF.

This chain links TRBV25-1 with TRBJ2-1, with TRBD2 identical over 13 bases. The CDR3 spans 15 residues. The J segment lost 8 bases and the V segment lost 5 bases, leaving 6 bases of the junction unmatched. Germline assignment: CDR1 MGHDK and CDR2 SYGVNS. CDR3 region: CASSRRTSGSYEQFF. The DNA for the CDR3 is TGTGCCAGCAGTCGAAGGACTAGCGGGAGTTATGAGCAGTTCTTC.

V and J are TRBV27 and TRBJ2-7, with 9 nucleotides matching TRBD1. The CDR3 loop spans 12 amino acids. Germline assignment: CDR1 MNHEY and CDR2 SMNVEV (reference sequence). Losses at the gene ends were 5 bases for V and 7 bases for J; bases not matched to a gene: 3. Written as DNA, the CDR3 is TGTGCCAGCAGTCGACAGGGGGGTGAGCAGTACTTC. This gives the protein CASSRQGGEQYF.

The CDR3 loop is CASSLTDRDSGNTIYF. CDR3 DNA sequence: TGCGCCAGCAGCCTTACCGACAGGGACTCTGGAAACACCATATATTTT. The chain couples TRBV4-1 to TRBJ1-3; 7 positions match TRBD1. The germline gives CDR1 MGHRA, CDR2 YSYEKL. The CDR3 totals 16 residues. Trimming cost V 4 bases and J 0 bases; bases outside gene matches: 6.

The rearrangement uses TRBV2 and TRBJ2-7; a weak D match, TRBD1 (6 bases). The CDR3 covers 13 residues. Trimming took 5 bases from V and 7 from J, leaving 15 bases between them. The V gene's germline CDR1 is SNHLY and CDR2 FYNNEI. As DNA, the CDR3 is TGTGCCAGCAGTAGTGACCGGGACATGGAGCAGTACTTC. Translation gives CASSSDRDMEQYF.

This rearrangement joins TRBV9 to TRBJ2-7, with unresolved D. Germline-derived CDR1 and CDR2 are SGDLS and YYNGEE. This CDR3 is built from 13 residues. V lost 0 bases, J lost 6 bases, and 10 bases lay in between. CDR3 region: CASSVGAGGEQYF. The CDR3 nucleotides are TGTGCCAGCAGCGTAGGGGCCGGTGGCGAGCAGTACTTC. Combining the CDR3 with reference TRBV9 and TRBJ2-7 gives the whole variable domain DSGVTQTPKHLITATGQRVTLRCSPRSGDLSVYWYQQSLDQGLQFLIQYYNGEERAKGNILERFSAQQFPDLHSELNLSSLELGDSALYFCASSVGAGGEQYFGPGTRLTVT.

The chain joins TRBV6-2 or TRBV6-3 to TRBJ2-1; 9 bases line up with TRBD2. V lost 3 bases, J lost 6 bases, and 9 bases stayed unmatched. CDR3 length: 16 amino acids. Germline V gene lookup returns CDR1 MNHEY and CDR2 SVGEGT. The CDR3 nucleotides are TGTGCCAGCAGTTATACCGGGACTAGCCGGGCCAATGAGCAGTTCTTC. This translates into CASSYTGTSRANEQFF.

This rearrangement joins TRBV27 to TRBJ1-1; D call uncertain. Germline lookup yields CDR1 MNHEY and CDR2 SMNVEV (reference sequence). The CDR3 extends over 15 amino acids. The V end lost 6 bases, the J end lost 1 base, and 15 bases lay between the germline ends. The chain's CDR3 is CASRRERAPNTEAFF. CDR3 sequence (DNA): TGTGCCAGCAGAAGGGAGAGGGCCCCGAACACTGAAGCTTTCTTT.

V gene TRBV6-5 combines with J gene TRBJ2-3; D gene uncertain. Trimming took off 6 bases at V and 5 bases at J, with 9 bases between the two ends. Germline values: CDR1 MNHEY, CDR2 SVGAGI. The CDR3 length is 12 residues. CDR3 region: CASSFSGDTQYF. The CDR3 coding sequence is TGTGCCAGCAGCTTTTCGGGAGATACGCAGTATTTT.

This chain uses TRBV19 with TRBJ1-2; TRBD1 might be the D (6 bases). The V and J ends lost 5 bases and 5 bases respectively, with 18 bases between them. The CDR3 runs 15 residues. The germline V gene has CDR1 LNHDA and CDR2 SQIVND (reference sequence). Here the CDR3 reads CASSSADRRGYGYTF. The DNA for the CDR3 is TGTGCCAGTAGTTCGGCCGACAGGCGCGGATATGGCTACACCTTC.

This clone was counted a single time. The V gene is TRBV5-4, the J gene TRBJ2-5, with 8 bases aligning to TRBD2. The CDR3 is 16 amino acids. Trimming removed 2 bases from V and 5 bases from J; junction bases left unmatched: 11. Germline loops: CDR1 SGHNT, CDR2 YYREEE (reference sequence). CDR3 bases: TGTGCCAGCAGCTTTGAAATAGCGGGGAGGGGGGAGACCCAGTACTTC. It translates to CASSFEIAGRGETQYF.

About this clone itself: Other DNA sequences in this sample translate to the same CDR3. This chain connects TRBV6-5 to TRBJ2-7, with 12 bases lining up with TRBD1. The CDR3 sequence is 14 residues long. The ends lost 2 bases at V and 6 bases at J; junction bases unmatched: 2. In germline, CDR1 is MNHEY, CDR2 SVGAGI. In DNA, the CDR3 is TGTGCCAGCAGTTACACGGGACAGGGGGCCGAGCAGTACTTC. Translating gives CASSYTGQGAEQYF.

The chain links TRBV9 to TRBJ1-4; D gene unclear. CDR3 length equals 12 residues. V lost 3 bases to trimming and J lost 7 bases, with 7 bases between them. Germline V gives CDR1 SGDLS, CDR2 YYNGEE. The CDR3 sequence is CASSGSGEKLFF. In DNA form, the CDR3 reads TGTGCCAGCAGCGGGTCGGGTGAAAAACTGTTTTTT.

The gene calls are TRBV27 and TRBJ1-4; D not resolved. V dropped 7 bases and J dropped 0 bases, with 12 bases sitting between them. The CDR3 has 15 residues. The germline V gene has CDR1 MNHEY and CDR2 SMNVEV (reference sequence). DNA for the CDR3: TGTGCCAGCAATCTAAAGCTAGCAACTAATGAAAAACTGTTTTTT. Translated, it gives CASNLKLATNEKLFF.

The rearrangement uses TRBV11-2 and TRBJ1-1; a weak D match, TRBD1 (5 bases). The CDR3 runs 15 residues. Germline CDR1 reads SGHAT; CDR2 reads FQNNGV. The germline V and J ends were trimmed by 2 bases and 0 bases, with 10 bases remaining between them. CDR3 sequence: CASSLPGIMNTEAFF. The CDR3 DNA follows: TGTGCCAGCAGCTTACCAGGGATTATGAACACTGAAGCTTTCTTT.

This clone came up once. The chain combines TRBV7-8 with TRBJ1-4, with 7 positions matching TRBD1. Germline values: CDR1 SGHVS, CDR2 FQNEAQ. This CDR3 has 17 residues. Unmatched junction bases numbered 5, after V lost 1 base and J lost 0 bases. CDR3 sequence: CASSLEGAPSTNEKLFF. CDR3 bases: TGTGCCAGCAGCTTAGAGGGGGCACCGTCAACTAATGAAAAACTGTTTTTT.

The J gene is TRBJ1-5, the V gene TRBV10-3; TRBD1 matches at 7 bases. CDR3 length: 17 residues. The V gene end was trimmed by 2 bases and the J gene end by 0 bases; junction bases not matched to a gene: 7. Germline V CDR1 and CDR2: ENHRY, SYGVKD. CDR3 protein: CAISEDRALLSNQPQHF. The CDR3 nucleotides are TGTGCCATCAGTGAGGACAGGGCTCTTCTTAGCAATCAGCCCCAGCATTTT.

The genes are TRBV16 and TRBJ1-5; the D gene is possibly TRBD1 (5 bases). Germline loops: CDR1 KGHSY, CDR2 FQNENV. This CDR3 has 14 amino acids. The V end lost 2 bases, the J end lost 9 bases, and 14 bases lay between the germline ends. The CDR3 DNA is TGTGCCAGCAGCCAAACCCCGGGGGTCGGGCCCCAGCATTTT. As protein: CASSQTPGVGPQHF.

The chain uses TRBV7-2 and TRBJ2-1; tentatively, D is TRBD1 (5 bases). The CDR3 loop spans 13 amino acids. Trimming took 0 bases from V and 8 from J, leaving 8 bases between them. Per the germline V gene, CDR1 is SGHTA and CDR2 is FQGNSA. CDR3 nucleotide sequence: TGTGCCAGCAGCTTAGCCAGGGCCGATGAGCAGTTCTTC. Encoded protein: CASSLARADEQFF.

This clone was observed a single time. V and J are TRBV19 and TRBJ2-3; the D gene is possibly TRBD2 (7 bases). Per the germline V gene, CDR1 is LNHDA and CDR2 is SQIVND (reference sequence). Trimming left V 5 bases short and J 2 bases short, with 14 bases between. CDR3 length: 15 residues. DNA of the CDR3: TGTGCCAGTAGTTTCCGGGGGGCAACCACAGATACGCAGTATTTT. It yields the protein CASSFRGATTDTQYF.

Here the CDR3 reads CASSAQGYEQYF. The CDR3 bases are TGTGCCAGCAGTGCCCAGGGTTACGAGCAGTACTTC. V usage is TRBV25-1 and J usage is TRBJ2-7; TRBD1 might be the D (5 bases). The CDR3 is made up of 12 amino acids. Germline V CDR1 and CDR2: MGHDK, SYGVNS. Trimming removed 4 bases from V and 4 bases from J, with 8 bases in between.

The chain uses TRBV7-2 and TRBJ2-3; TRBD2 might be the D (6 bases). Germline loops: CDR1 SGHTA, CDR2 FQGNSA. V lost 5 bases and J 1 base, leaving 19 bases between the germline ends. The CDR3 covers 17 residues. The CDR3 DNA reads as TGTGCCAGCAGCACCCGGCTCGGGAGCGCTGGCACAGATACGCAGTATTTT. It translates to CASSTRLGSAGTDTQYF.